This T cell receptor beta chain came from a study of T cell responses to AZD1222 COVID-19 vaccine. In the study overall: Analyses pooled second doses at about 4 or about 12 weeks. General study results and limits: Baseline serostatus was positive in only a handful of AZD1222 recipients.

Assay used: immunoSEQ multiplex PCR; TCRdb lists only in-frame clones, some missing. The repertoire consists of 100,000 to 120,000 clones, with 88% occurring once and the leading ten covering roughly 2.5%. In regard to this clone: The antigen remains undetermined.

Germline V gene lookup returns CDR1 SNHLY and CDR2 FYNNEI. The CDR3 loop spans 16 amino acids. After removal of 4 bases from V and 2 bases from J, the junction contained 6 bases not matched to a gene. The gene calls are TRBV2 and TRBJ1-3; 9 bases match TRBD1. The TCR was taken from an adult in good health. The sequencing used peripheral blood, collected on day 0 of AZD1222 vaccination. CDR3 DNA: TGTGCCAGCAGTGGACAGGGGGTGTTTGCTGGAAACACCATATATTTT. It specifies CASSGQGVFAGNTIYF. Combining the CDR3 with reference TRBV2 and TRBJ1-3 gives the whole variable domain EPEVTQTPSHQVTQMGQEVILRCVPISNHLYFYWYRQILGQKVEFLVSFYNNEISEKSEIFDDQFSVERPDGSNFTLKIRSTKLEDSAMYFCASSGQGVFAGNTIYFGEGSWLTVV.